This note documents a single T cell receptor (beta chain) sequence. The data stem from a study of blood T cell repertoires in COVID-19. Measured with immunoSEQ multiplex PCR; TCRdb has only the in-frame clones, and not every one. The sample records 250,000 to 300,000 clones, approximately 90% being singletons. V shed 0 bases and J 5 bases; nucleotides not matched to a gene: 5. Germline V CDR1 and CDR2: SGHRS, YFSETQ. The CDR3 is 14 amino acids. V and J are TRBV5-1 and TRBJ2-7, with 7 positions matching TRBD1. Sequenced sample: PBMCs or T cells enriched from blood (not recorded which). The TCR originated in a woman aged 60-75 years in a cohort exposed to, infected with or recovered from COVID-19 (not recorded which). CDR3 in DNA: TGCGCCAGCAGCTTGGTAGGGGGCTTCGACGAGCAGTACTTC. Encoded protein: CASSLVGGFDEQYF.